One sample yielded the 14 T cell receptor beta chains listed below, sequenced in a study of T cell responses to AZD1222 COVID-19 vaccine. Sequencing was performed with immunoSEQ multiplex PCR; in TCRdb, only in-frame clones are kept and a portion is missing. Of 110,000 to 150,000 clones listed, 92% are singletons. Material: peripheral blood, obtained 28 days after the second AZD1222 dose. These TCRs come from an adult who received the AZD1222 COVID-19 vaccine.

This clone was observed a handful of times. The chain's CDR3 is CASSLSSGGYEQYF. The CDR3 bases are TGTGCCAGCAGCTTATCTAGCGGGGGCTACGAGCAGTACTTC. The chain employs TRBV7-9 and TRBJ2-7, with 10 nucleotides matching TRBD2. The germline gives CDR1 SEHNR, CDR2 FQNEAQ (reference sequence). This CDR3 has 14 amino acids. V trimming: 2 bases; J trimming: 3 bases; junction bases outside the gene matches: 1.

The chain uses TRBV7-9 and TRBJ1-2; D not resolved. Germline CDR1 SEHNR, CDR2 FQNEAQ (reference sequence). This CDR3 comprises 17 residues. V shed 5 bases and J shed 0 bases, with 19 bases lying between them. The CDR3 DNA sequence: TGTGCCAGCAGCGTCGATGGTGCCGGCGGGGCTAACTATGGCTACACCTTC. Its translation: CASSVDGAGGANYGYTF.

The chain joins TRBV27 to TRBJ1-2, with 7 bases aligning to TRBD1. V lost 2 bases to trimming and J lost 4 bases; unmatched junction nucleotides: 10. The CDR3 sequence is 16 residues long. Germline CDR1 reads MNHEY; CDR2 reads SMNVEV (reference sequence). The CDR3 DNA sequence: TGTGCCAGCAGTTTAGGTGGGGCAGGGGGACTCTATGGCTACACCTTC. It encodes CASSLGGAGGLYGYTF.

This chain uses TRBV19 with TRBJ2-1; weak D call: TRBD1 (6 bases). The CDR3 length is 12 residues. The germline V gene encodes CDR1 LNHDA and CDR2 SQIVND (reference sequence). The ends were cut back, 9 bases at V and 9 bases at J, with 15 bases in the middle. The CDR3 coding sequence is TGTGCCAGCGCACAGGGTTTTCGTGAGCAGTTCTTC. Encoded protein: CASAQGFREQFF.

The J gene is TRBJ1-1, the V gene TRBV28; tentative D call: TRBD1 (6 bases). CDR3 length: 15 residues. With 1 base removed from V and 5 bases from J, the gap between germline ends came to 14 bases. In germline, CDR1 is MDHEN, CDR2 SYDVKM. The CDR3 is CASSLFPQGGTEAFF. The CDR3 coding sequence is TGTGCCAGCAGTTTATTCCCACAGGGCGGAACTGAAGCTTTCTTT.

CDR3 nucleotides: TGTGCCAGCAGCGTAGGTCAGCCCCAGCATTTT. Protein sequence: CASSVGQPQHF. The rearrangement joins TRBV9 to TRBJ1-5; D is unresolved. This CDR3 is 11 amino acids long. Germline V gives CDR1 SGDLS, CDR2 YYNGEE. V dropped 0 bases and J dropped 6 bases, with 1 base sitting between them.

The CDR3 here is CASSLSRKNTEAFF. CDR3 nucleotides: TGTGCCAGCAGTTTAAGCCGGAAGAACACTGAAGCTTTCTTT. V is TRBV28 and J is TRBJ1-1; D not resolved. The CDR3 contains 14 residues. CDR1 is MDHEN, CDR2 SYDVKM, per germline. With 2 bases removed from V and 1 base from J, the gap between germline ends came to 8 bases.

This chain uses TRBV7-9 with TRBJ2-4, with D unresolved. V lost 4 bases and J 5 bases, leaving 3 bases between the germline ends. The CDR3 loop spans 11 amino acids. Germline V CDR1 and CDR2: SEHNR, FQNEAQ (reference sequence). The CDR3: CASSYENIQYF. CDR3 nucleotide sequence: TGTGCCAGCAGCTACGAAAACATTCAGTACTTC.

The chain uses TRBV15 and TRBJ2-2; D uncertain. CDR1 is LNHNV and CDR2 is YYDKDF in the germline V gene (reference sequence). This CDR3 has 17 amino acids. V was pared by 0 bases and J by 7 bases, with 18 bases between. CDR3 nucleotides: TGTGCCACCAGCAGAGAAACCCTGGGCCCCATGAGCGGGGAGCTGTTTTTT. It encodes CATSRETLGPMSGELFF.

The chain joins TRBV7-9 to TRBJ2-3; D not resolved. Per the germline V gene, CDR1 is SEHNR and CDR2 is FQNEAQ (reference sequence). Trimming took 6 bases from V and 1 from J, leaving 11 bases between them. This CDR3 contains 14 residues. The CDR3 reads CASSPALGTDTQYF. CDR3 DNA: TGTGCCAGCAGTCCCGCGCTCGGCACAGATACGCAGTATTTT.

The chain has TRBV29-1 and TRBJ1-5; D possibly corresponds to TRBD1 (5 bases). V lost 6 bases and J 5 bases, leaving 17 bases between the germline ends. CDR3 size: 14 residues. CDR1 and CDR2 (germline): SQVTM, ANQGSEA. For the CDR3, the DNA is TGCAGCGTCACCGGGACTGGATCCGATCAGCCCCAGCATTTT. Protein sequence: CSVTGTGSDQPQHF.

This clone was found once. The rearrangement joins TRBV7-2 to TRBJ1-2, with 10 bases matching TRBD1. The CDR3 is 15 residues long. After removal of 5 bases from V and 4 bases from J, the junction contained 7 bases not matched to a gene. Germline CDR1 is SGHTA and CDR2 is FQGNSA. The chain's CDR3 is CASSHRQGASYGYTF. As DNA, the CDR3 is TGTGCCAGCAGCCATCGACAGGGGGCTAGCTATGGCTACACCTTC.

The chain carries TRBV19 and TRBJ2-5, with 7 bases aligning to TRBD1. The length of the CDR3 is 12 residues. Germline CDR1 is LNHDA and CDR2 is SQIVND (reference sequence). V was clipped by 5 bases and J by 7 bases; unmatched bases: 4. CDR3 residues: CASSGTATTQYF. The CDR3 DNA is TGTGCCAGTAGTGGGACAGCCACGACCCAGTACTTC.

The chain is built from TRBV14 and TRBJ2-7; the D call may be TRBD1 or TRBD2 (5 bases each). This CDR3 has 17 amino acids. Trimming took 3 bases from V and 0 from J, leaving 18 bases between them. Germline V gives CDR1 SGHDN, CDR2 FVKESK. Here the CDR3 DNA reads TGTGCCAGCAGCCACACCCAAATTTGGGACGGCTCCTACGAGCAGTACTTC. Its translation: CASSHTQIWDGSYEQYF.